This TCR beta chain is drawn from a study of T cells after yellow fever vaccination. Findings and caveats of the study: Researchers noted that a small share of clonotypes showed up in both CD4 and CD8 compartments. The study found a weaker secondary response that peaked faster, day 5 versus 15.

TCRdb reprocessed the 5' RACE reads via MiXCR and lists one record per CDR3 protein. The sample contains over 150,000 distinct CDR3 sequences, approximately 6.2% of which appear only once. The CDR3 is 15 amino acids. Germline CDR1 and CDR2: SGDLS and YYNGEE. Remarks on this clonotype: No antigen is known for it. Being one base from a much bigger clone, this may be a read error.

The input for sequencing was CD4+ T cells sorted from PBMCs, taken on the day of the first yellow fever vaccination. The rearrangement links TRBV9 to TRBJ1-1; D uncertain. The sequence was obtained from a man aged 18 to 30 who received the YFV17D yellow fever vaccine. The CDR3 DNA is TGTACCAGCAGCCCACTCGGGGTCATGGCCTCTGAAGCTTTCTTT. Translation gives CTSSPLGVMASEAFF.